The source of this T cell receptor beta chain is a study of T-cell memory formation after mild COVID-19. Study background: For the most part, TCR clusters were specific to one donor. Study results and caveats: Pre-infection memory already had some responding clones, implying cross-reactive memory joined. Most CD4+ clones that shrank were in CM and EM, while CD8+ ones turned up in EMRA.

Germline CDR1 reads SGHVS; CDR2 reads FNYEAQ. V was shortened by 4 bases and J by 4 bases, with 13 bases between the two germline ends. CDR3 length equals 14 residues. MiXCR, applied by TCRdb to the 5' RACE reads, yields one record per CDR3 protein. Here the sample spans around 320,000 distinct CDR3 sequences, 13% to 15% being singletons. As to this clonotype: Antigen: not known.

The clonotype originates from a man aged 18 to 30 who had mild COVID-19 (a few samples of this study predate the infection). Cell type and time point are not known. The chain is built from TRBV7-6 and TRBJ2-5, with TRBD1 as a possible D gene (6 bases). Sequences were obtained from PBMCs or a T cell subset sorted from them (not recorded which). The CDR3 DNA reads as TGTGCCAGCAGCTCGAAGGCCAGGGGAGAGACCCAGTACTTC. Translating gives CASSSKARGETQYF.